The next 15 T cell receptor beta chains were all read from a single sample in a study of persistence of HIV-infected CD4 T cells. These receptors lack a known antigen. This was the immunoSEQ version 4 assay in survey mode. Measured with immunoSEQ multiplex PCR; TCRdb has only the in-frame clones, and not every one. This table holds about 40,000 clones, approximately 88% found once. Cells were stimulated nonspecifically with anti-CD3/anti-CD28 magnetic beads. CD4+ T cells upregulating both CD40 ligand and CD69 were sorted as responding cells. Here the sequenced sample was CD4+ T cells sorted from PBMCs after roughly 17-hour stimulation, taken from a patient who received antiretroviral therapy. These TCRs come from an adult man with HIV who was CMV-seropositive.

The chain uses TRBV24-1 and TRBJ2-2, with 9 bases identical to TRBD1. The CDR3 is 16 residues long. Germline lookup yields CDR1 KGHDR and CDR2 SFDVKD. V gave up 4 bases and J gave up 5 bases; unmatched junction bases: 7. The CDR3 DNA reads TGTGCCACCAGTGACAAGGGACAGGGTCGGACCGGGGAGCTGTTTTTT. Translating gives CATSDKGQGRTGELFF.

The chain recombines TRBV14 with TRBJ1-6; D gene unclear. The length of the CDR3 is 17 residues. Germline V gene sequence: CDR1 SGHDN, CDR2 FVKESK. Trimming took off 4 bases at V and 7 bases at J, with 20 bases between the two ends. The CDR3 nucleotides are TGTGCCAGCAGCCCTCAAGCGGGCGACGCGCCGAATTCACCCCTCCACTTT. It yields the protein CASSPQAGDAPNSPLHF.

This chain uses TRBV2 with TRBJ2-2; D is ambiguous. The CDR3 is made up of 12 amino acids. Trimming left V 5 bases short and J 1 base short, with 2 bases between. The germline CDR1 and CDR2 sequences are SNHLY and FYNNEI. CDR3 sequence reads: CASSMNTGELFF. CDR3 sequence (DNA): TGTGCCAGCAGTATGAACACCGGGGAGCTGTTTTTT.

The chain recombines TRBV7-8 with TRBJ1-5; perhaps TRBD1 as D (5 bases). CDR1 and CDR2 (germline): SGHVS, FQNEAQ. The CDR3 is made up of 15 amino acids. V was cut by 5 bases and J by 7 bases, with 18 bases left in between. The CDR3 nucleotides are TGTGCCAGCAGCCGAGAGGGCCAGGGAGACCAGCCCCAGCATTTT. Translation: CASSREGQGDQPQHF.

This chain joins TRBV3-1 (or the pseudogene TRBV3-2) and TRBJ1-5; D is ambiguous. Germline V gene lookup returns CDR1 LGHDT and CDR2 YNNKEL (reference sequence). The CDR3 loop spans 14 amino acids. Trimming took 1 base from V and 2 from J, leaving 6 bases between them. The CDR3 loop reads CASSQGEGNQPQHF. In nucleotides, the CDR3 is TGTGCCAGCAGCCAAGGGGAAGGCAATCAGCCCCAGCATTTT.

This clone was recorded a few times. The rearrangement joins TRBV3-1 (or the pseudogene TRBV3-2) to TRBJ1-6; a possible D gene is TRBD1 (5 bases). The CDR3 length is 17 residues. Trimming pared 0 bases from V and 7 bases from J, leaving 16 bases between. Germline V gives CDR1 LGHDT, CDR2 YNNKEL (reference sequence). CDR3 protein: CASSQDQGGVPNSPLHF. CDR3 sequence (DNA): TGTGCCAGCAGCCAAGATCAGGGCGGTGTCCCCAATTCACCCCTCCACTTT.

The V call is TRBV4-1, the J call TRBJ1-1, with D unresolved. Germline CDR1 is MGHRA and CDR2 is YSYEKL. Trimming took off 0 bases at V and 0 bases at J, with 8 bases between the two ends. This CDR3 comprises 15 residues. The CDR3 loop is CASSQDSGLNTEAFF. CDR3 in DNA: TGCGCCAGCAGCCAAGATTCTGGCCTGAACACTGAAGCTTTCTTT.

This clone appeared once. V gene TRBV7-8 combines with J gene TRBJ2-7; D might be TRBD1 (5 bases). Germline CDR1 is SGHVS and CDR2 is FQNEAQ. V shed 5 bases and J shed 7 bases, with 12 bases lying between them. The length of the CDR3 is 12 residues. The CDR3 nucleotides read TGTGCCAGCAGCCTCCTCAACAGGGAGCAGTACTTC. Translation: CASSLLNREQYF.

This chain joins TRBV5-1 and TRBJ1-2; 12 bases are shared with TRBD1. The CDR3 contains 14 residues. Germline CDR1 is SGHRS and CDR2 is YFSETQ. V gave up 3 bases and J gave up 4 bases; unmatched junction bases: 1. The CDR3 sequence: CASSSGQGAYGYTF. In DNA form, the CDR3 reads TGCGCCAGCAGCTCGGGACAGGGGGCCTATGGCTACACCTTC.

In its sample, this clone was seen once. This chain links TRBV6-6 with TRBJ1-5; no clear D gene. The germline V gene has CDR1 MNHNY and CDR2 SVGAGI (reference sequence). The CDR3 consists of 15 residues. With 2 bases removed from V and 2 bases from J, the gap between germline ends came to 10 bases. CDR3 in amino acids: CASSYDNSGNQPQHF. The CDR3, as DNA: TGTGCCAGCAGTTACGATAACAGCGGCAATCAGCCCCAGCATTTT.

The genes are TRBV4-2 and TRBJ2-3; tentatively, D is TRBD2 (5 bases). Looked up from germline, CDR1 is LGHNA and CDR2 is YNFKEQ. Trimming stripped 1 base from V and 2 bases from J, with 13 bases between. The CDR3 has 16 amino acids. The CDR3 loop reads CASSQGGNSNTDTQYF. The CDR3 nucleotides read TGTGCCAGCAGCCAAGGAGGGAACAGTAACACAGATACGCAGTATTTT.

The V call is TRBV29-1, the J call TRBJ2-1; 9 nucleotides agree with TRBD2. Losses at the gene ends were 5 bases for V and 8 bases for J; bases not matched to a gene: 10. This CDR3 has 14 residues. Germline CDR1 and CDR2: SQVTM and ANQGSEA. The CDR3 bases are TGCAGCGTTTCCGGGACTAGCTCTTCGGATGAGCAGTTCTTC. Protein product: CSVSGTSSSDEQFF.

This clone was counted a single time. The CDR3 DNA is TGTGCCAGCAGCCAAGAGGTGAGGGCAGGGAACAATGGCTACACCTTC. Protein sequence: CASSQEVRAGNNGYTF. The chain carries TRBV3-1 (or the pseudogene TRBV3-2) and TRBJ1-2; TRBD1 might be the D (5 bases). Germline loops: CDR1 LGHDT, CDR2 YNNKEL (reference sequence). Deletions cut 0 bases from V and 6 bases from J, with 17 bases between. The CDR3 loop spans 16 amino acids.

The gene calls are TRBV7-3 and TRBJ2-1, with D perhaps matching TRBD1 or TRBD2 (5 bases each). This CDR3 region has 15 residues. Trimming shortened V by 3 bases and J by 5 bases, and 14 bases separated the two germline ends. The germline gives CDR1 SGHTA, CDR2 FQGTGA. Here the CDR3 reads CASSFDSGTNNEQFF. DNA for the CDR3: TGTGCCAGCAGCTTCGACAGCGGTACTAACAATGAGCAGTTCTTC.

The gene calls are TRBV12-3 or TRBV12-4 and TRBJ1-1, with D possibly TRBD1 on 5 matching bases. The germline V and J ends were trimmed by 3 bases and 11 bases, with 13 bases remaining between them. The CDR3 spans 12 residues. CDR3 residues: CASSFLPGIAFF. In DNA form, the CDR3 reads TGTGCCAGCAGTTTCTTACCAGGGATCGCTTTCTTT.